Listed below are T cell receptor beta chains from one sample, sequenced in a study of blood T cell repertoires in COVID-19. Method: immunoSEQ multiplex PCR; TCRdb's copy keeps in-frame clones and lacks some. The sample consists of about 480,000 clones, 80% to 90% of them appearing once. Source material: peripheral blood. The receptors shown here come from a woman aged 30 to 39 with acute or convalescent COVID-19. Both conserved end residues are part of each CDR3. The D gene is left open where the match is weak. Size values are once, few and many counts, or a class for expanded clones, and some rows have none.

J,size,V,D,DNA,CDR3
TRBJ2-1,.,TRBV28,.,TGTGCCAGCAGCCGAGGGCAGGCCGGAGGGTCCTACAATGAGCAGTTCTTC,CASSRGQAGGSYNEQFF
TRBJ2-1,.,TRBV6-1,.,TGTGCCAGCAGTGACCCTGTAGCGGTCATTGAGCAGTTCTTC,CASSDPVAVIEQFF
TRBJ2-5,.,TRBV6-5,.,TGTGCCAGCACGGGGAGTGAGACCCAGTACTTC,CASTGSETQYF
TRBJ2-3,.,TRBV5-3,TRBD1,TGTGCCAGAAGCTTGGGACAGGGAACACCAGATACGCAGTATTTT,CARSLGQGTPDTQYF
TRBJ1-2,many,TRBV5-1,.,TGCGCCAGCAGAACAGACGGGGGGGCTCGTGGCTACACCTTC,CASRTDGGARGYTF
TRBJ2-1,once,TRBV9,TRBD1,TGTGCCAGCAGCGTATCAGGGGGTGGCTGGTCCTACAATGAGCAGTTCTTC,CASSVSGGGWSYNEQFF
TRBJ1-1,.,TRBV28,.,TGTGCCAGCAGCCTCGAAGCTTTTAACACTGAAGCTTTCTTT,CASSLEAFNTEAFF
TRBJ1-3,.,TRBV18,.,TGTGCCAGCTCACCAGTGGAGGGCCGGGGCACCATATATTTT,CASSPVEGRGTIYF
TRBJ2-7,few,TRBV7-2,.,TGTGCCAGCAGCTTAAGTACTACGGAGAACGAGCAGTACTTC,CASSLSTTENEQYF
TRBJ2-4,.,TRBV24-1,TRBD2,TGTGCCACCAGTGACTCGACTAGCGGGGGACGTCTAGCCAAAAACATTCAGTACTTC,CATSDSTSGGRLAKNIQYF
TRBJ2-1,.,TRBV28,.,TGTGCCAGCAGTTTTATCCGGCGGGGTAGGAATGAGCAGTTCTTC,CASSFIRRGRNEQFF
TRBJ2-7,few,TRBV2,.,TGTGCCAGCAAACATCCAGGGGAACCCTACGAGCAGTACTTC,CASKHPGEPYEQYF
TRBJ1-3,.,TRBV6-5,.,TGTGCCAGCAGTTACTCCGTACCGGGTCACACCATATATTTT,CASSYSVPGHTIYF
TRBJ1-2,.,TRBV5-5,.,TGTGCCAGCAGCGACCAGGGCATTACCTATGGCTACACCTTC,CASSDQGITYGYTF
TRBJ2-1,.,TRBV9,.,TGTGCCAGCAGCGTAGAAGGGGACAATGAGCAGTTCTTC,CASSVEGDNEQFF
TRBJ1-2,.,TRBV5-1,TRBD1,TGCGCCAGCAGCTTGGATCCCCAGACAGGGGGCGGTTATGGCTACACCTTC,CASSLDPQTGGGYGYTF
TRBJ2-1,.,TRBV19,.,TGTGCCAGTAGTATGGGCCAGGGCGGCGAGCAGTTCTTC,CASSMGQGGEQFF
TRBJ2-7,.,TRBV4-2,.,TGTGCCAGCAGCCAAGAGAACCGACAGGCTACCTACGAGCAGTACTTC,CASSQENRQATYEQYF
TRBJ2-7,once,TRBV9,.,TGTGCCAGCAGCGTAGATGGGAGCACATATGGCGAGCAGTACTTC,CASSVDGSTYGEQYF
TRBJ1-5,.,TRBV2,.,TGTGCCAGCAGTGCAGTCCTGGGCAATCAGCCCCAGCATTTT,CASSAVLGNQPQHF
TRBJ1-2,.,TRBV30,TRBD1,TGTGCCTGGAGTCTTGAGGGGGCGAATGGCTACACCTTC,CAWSLEGANGYTF
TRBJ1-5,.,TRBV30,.,TGTGCCTGGAACCAGGGTCTCGGTGTGGAGCCCCAGCATTTT,CAWNQGLGVEPQHF
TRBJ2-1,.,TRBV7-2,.,TGTGCCAGCACCTCAGGAAGTTACGAGCAGTTCTTC,CASTSGSYEQFF
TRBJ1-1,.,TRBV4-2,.,TGTGCCAGCAGCCTGAGAGGGACTGAAGCTTTCTTT,CASSLRGTEAFF
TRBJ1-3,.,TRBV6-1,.,TGTGCCAGCAGTGAGGGTGACAGGAGACGGCGGAACACCATATATTTT,CASSEGDRRRRNTIYF
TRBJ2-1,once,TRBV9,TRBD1,TGTGCCAGCAGCGTAGGGGGACAGGGGGCCAATGAGCAGTTCTTC,CASSVGGQGANEQFF
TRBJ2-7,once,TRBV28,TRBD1,TGTGCCAGCAGTTACACTATTGGACAGGGGACTCACGAGCAGTACTTC,CASSYTIGQGTHEQYF
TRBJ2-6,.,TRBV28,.,TGTGCCGAGGGCAAGTCTGGGGCCAACGTCCTGACTTTC,CAEGKSGANVLTF
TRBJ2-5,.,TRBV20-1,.,TGCAGTGCTAGGGGCCTAAAGACCCAGTACTTC,CSARGLKTQYF
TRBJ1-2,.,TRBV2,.,TGTGCCAGCATAGGGACTACCGCTGGCTATGGCTACACCTTC,CASIGTTAGYGYTF
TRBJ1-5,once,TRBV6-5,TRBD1,TGTGCCAGCGGACAGGGGCAAAATCAGCCCCAGCATTTT,CASGQGQNQPQHF
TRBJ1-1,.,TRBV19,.,TGTGCCAGTAGTAGCAGGGAGGGGACTGAAGCTTTCTTT,CASSSREGTEAFF
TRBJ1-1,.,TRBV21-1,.,TGTGCCAGCAGCAAAGAGTTGGGGGAGGGAGCAAACACTGAAGCTTTCTTT,CASSKELGEGANTEAFF
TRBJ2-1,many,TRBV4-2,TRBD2,TGTGCCAGCAGCCTCGAAGCGGGGGGGACGTACAATGAGCAGTTCTTC,CASSLEAGGTYNEQFF
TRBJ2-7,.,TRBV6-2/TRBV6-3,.,TGTGCCAGCAGTCAAAACTCCTACGAGCAGTACTTC,CASSQNSYEQYF
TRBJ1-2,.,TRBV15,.,TGTGCCACCAGCAGAGCTGCGGGTGACGGCTACACCTTC,CATSRAAGDGYTF
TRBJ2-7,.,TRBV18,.,TGTGCCAGCTCACCTCGGACAGACTACGAGCAGTACTTC,CASSPRTDYEQYF
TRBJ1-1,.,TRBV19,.,TGTGCCAGTACCCCTTGGTCAGGATACACTGAAGCTTTCTTT,CASTPWSGYTEAFF
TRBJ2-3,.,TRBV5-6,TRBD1,TGTGCCAGCAGCTATTCCTACAGGGGGGTCCACACAGATACGCAGTATTTT,CASSYSYRGVHTDTQYF
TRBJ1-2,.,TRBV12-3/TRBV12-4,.,TGTGCCAGCAATACCGGGGAGGATGGCTACACCTTC,CASNTGEDGYTF
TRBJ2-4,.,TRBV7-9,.,TGTGCCAGCAGCTCGACAGGAGTAGCCAAAAACATTCAGTACTTC,CASSSTGVAKNIQYF
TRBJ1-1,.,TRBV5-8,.,TGTGCCAGCAGCTTGGAAGGGGATGAAGCTTTCTTT,CASSLEGDEAFF
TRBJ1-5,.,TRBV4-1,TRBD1,TGCGCCAGCAGCCAAGCAGACAGGGCCTATCAGCCCCAGCATTTT,CASSQADRAYQPQHF
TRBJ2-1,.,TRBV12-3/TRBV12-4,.,TGTGCCAGCAGTTTAGTAGTCCACAATGAGCAGTTCTTC,CASSLVVHNEQFF
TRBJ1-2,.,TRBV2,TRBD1,TGTGCCAGCAGAGACCAGACAGGGGTTTTCTACGGCTACACCTTC,CASRDQTGVFYGYTF
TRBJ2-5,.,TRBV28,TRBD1,TGTGCCAGCAGTTTCTCGGACAGGGGAGAGACCCAGTACTTC,CASSFSDRGETQYF
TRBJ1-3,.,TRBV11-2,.,TGTGCCAGCAGACGGATCAGGGGTACATCTGGAAACACCATATATTTT,CASRRIRGTSGNTIYF
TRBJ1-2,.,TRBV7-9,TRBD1,TGTGCCAGCAGCTACGACAGGGATAGCTATGGCTACACCTTC,CASSYDRDSYGYTF
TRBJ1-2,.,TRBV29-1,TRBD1,TGCAGCGTAGCCGGGACAGGGGGCTATGAGGACTATGGCTACACCTTC,CSVAGTGGYEDYGYTF
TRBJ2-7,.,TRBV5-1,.,TGCGCCAGCAGCTTAGACAATTCCTACGAGCAGTACTTC,CASSLDNSYEQYF
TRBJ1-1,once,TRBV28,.,TGTGCCAGCAGTTATAACACTATGGGCACTGAAGCTTTCTTT,CASSYNTMGTEAFF
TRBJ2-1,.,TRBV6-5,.,TGTGCCAGCAGGGCAGGAGGTTCGCATGAGCAGTTCTTC,CASRAGGSHEQFF
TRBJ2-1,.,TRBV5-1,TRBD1,TGCGCCAGCAGCACGGGACAGGGGGACGAGCAGTTCTTC,CASSTGQGDEQFF
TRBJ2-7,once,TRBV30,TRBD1,TGTGCCTGGAACGTCCACAGGGGGCTCCACGAGCAGTACTTC,CAWNVHRGLHEQYF